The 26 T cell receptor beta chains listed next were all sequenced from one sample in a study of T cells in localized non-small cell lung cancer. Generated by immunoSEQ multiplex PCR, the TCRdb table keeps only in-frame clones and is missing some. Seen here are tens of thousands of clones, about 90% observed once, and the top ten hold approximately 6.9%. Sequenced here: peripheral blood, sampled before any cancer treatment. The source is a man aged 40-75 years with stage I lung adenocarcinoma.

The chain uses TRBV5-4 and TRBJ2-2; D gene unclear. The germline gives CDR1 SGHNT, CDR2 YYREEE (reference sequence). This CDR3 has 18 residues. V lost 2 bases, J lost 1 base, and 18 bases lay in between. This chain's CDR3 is CASSFLLFGLGNTGELFF. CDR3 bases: TGTGCCAGCAGCTTTCTTTTATTCGGGCTAGGGAACACCGGGGAGCTGTTTTTT.

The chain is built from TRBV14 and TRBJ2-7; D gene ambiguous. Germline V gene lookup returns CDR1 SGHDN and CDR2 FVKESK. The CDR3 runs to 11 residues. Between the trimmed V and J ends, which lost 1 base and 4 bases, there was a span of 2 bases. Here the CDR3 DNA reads TGTGCCAGCAGCCAAGGGTACGAGCAGTACTTC. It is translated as CASSQGYEQYF.

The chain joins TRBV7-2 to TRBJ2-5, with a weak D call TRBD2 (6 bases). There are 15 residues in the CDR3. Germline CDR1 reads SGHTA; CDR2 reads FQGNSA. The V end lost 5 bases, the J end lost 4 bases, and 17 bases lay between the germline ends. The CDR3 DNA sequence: TGTGCCAGCAGCATCCTCGGGAGTCGGCTAGAGACCCAGTACTTC. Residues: CASSILGSRLETQYF.

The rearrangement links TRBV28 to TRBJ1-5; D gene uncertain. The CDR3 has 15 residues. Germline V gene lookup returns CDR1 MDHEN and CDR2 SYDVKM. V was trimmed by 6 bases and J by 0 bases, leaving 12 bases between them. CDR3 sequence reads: CASRVTNYSNQPQHF. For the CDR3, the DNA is TGTGCCAGCAGGGTGACAAATTATAGCAATCAGCCCCAGCATTTT.

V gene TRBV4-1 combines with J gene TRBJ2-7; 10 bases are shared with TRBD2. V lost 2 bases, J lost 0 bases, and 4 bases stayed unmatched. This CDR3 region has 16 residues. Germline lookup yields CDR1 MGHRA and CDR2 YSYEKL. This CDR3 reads CASSQSTSGVSYEQYF. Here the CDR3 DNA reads TGCGCCAGCAGCCAATCAACTAGCGGGGTCTCCTACGAGCAGTACTTC.

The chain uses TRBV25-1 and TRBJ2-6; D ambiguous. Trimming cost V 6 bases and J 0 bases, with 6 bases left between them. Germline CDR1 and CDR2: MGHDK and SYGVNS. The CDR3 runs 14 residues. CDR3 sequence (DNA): TGTGCCAGCAGGAAGGACTCTGGGGCCAACGTCCTGACTTTC. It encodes CASRKDSGANVLTF.

The CDR3 nucleotides read TGTGCCAGCAGTAAACAGGGGTCCTCCAATCAGCCCCAGCATTTT. Translated: CASSKQGSSNQPQHF. V is TRBV6-6 and J is TRBJ1-5; 7 bases line up with TRBD1. The CDR3 is 15 residues long. Losses at the gene ends were 5 bases for V and 3 bases for J; bases not matched to a gene: 7. Germline CDR1 and CDR2: MNHNY and SVGAGI (reference sequence).

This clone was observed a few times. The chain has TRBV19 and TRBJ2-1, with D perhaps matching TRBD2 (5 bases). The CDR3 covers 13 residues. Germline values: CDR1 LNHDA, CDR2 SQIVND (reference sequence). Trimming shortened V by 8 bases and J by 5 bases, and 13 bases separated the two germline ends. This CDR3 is CASSPGSHNEQFF. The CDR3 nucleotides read TGTGCCAGTTCGCCGGGGTCCCACAATGAGCAGTTCTTC.

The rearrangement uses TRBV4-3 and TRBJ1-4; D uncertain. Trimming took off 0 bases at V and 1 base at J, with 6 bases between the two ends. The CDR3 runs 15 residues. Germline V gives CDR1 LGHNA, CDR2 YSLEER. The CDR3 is CASSQDRLTNEKLFF. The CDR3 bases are TGCGCCAGCAGCCAAGATCGGTTAACTAATGAAAAACTGTTTTTT.

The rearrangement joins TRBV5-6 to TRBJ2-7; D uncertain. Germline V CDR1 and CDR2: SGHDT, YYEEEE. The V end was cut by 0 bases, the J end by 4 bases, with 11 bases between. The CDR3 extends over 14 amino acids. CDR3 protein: CASSLARLEYEQYF. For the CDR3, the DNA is TGTGCCAGCAGCTTGGCGCGACTTGAATACGAGCAGTACTTC.

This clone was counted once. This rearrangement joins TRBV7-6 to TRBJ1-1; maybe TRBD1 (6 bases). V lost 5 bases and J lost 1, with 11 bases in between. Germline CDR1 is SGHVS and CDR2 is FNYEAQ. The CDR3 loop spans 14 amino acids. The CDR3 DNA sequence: TGTGCCAGCAGCCAACAGGGATGGAACACTGAAGCTTTCTTT. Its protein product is CASSQQGWNTEAFF.

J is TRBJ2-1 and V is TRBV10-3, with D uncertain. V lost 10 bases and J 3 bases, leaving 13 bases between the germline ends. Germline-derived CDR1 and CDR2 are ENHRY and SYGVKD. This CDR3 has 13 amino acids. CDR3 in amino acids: CATRGVGYNEQFF. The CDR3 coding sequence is TGTGCCACTCGAGGAGTCGGCTACAATGAGCAGTTCTTC.

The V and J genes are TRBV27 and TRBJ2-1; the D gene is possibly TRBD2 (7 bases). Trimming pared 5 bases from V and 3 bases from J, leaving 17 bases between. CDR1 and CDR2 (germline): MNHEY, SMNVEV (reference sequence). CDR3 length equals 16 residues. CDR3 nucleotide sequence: TGTGCCAGCAGTCGCATAGGGGGGGCTGGCTACAATGAGCAGTTCTTC. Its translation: CASSRIGGAGYNEQFF.

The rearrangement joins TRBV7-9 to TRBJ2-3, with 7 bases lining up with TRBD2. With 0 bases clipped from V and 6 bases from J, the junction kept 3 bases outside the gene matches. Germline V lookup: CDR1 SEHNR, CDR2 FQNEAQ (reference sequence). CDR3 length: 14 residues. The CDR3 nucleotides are TGTGCCAGCAGCTTAGCGGGAGGGGCGGATACGCAGTATTTT. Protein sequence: CASSLAGGADTQYF.

CDR3: CASSRRRNTEAFF. CDR3 bases: TGTGCCAGCAGCCGGCGGAGGAACACTGAAGCTTTCTTT. V usage is TRBV4-2 and J usage is TRBJ1-1, with no clear D. Germline V gives CDR1 LGHNA, CDR2 YNFKEQ. The CDR3 is 13 residues long. V was cut by 4 bases and J by 1 base, with 7 bases left in between.

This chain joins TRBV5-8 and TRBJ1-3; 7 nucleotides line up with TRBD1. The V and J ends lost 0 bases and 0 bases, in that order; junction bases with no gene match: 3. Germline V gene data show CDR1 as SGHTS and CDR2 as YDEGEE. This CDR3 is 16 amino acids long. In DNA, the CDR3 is TGTGCCAGCAGCTTGGCCGGGACAGTCTCTGGAAACACCATATATTTT. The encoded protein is CASSLAGTVSGNTIYF.

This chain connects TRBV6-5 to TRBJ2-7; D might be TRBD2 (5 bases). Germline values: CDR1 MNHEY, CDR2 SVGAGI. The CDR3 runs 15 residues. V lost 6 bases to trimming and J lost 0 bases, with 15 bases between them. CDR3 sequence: CASSKEGTSSYEQYF. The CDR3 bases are TGTGCCAGCAGCAAAGAGGGCACCAGCTCCTACGAGCAGTACTTC.

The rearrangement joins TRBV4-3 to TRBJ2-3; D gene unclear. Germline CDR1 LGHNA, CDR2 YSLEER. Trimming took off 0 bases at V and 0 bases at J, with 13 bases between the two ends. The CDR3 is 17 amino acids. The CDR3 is CASSQDSATTSTDTQYF. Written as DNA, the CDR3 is TGCGCCAGCAGCCAAGATTCGGCAACCACAAGCACAGATACGCAGTATTTT.

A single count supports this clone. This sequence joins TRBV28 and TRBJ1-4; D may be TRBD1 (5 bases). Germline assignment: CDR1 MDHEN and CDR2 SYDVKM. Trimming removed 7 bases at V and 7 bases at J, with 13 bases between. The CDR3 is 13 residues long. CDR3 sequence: CASKYGQGEKLFF. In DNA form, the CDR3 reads TGTGCCAGCAAATATGGGCAGGGTGAAAAACTGTTTTTT. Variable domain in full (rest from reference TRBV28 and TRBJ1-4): DVKVTQSSRYLVKRTGEKVFLECVQDMDHENMFWYRQDPGLGLRLIYFSYDVKMKEKGDIPEGYSVSREKKERFSLILESASTNQTSMYLCASKYGQGEKLFFGSGTQLSVL.

The CDR3 bases are TGTGCCAGCAGCGGGCCCGGGGCTGGACGGGTTGGGTATGGCTACACCTTC. It translates to CASSGPGAGRVGYGYTF. The chain recombines TRBV9 with TRBJ1-2, with D maybe TRBD1 (5 bases). CDR1 is SGDLS and CDR2 is YYNGEE in the germline V gene. Trimming stripped 3 bases from V and 5 bases from J, with 23 bases between. The CDR3 is made up of 17 amino acids.

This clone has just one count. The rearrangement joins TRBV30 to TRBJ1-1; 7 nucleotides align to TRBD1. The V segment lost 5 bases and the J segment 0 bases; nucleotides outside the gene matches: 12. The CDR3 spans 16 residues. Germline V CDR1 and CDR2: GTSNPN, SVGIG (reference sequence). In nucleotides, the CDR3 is TGTGCCTGGGGGAAGGACAGGAGCTACATGAACACTGAAGCTTTCTTT. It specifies CAWGKDRSYMNTEAFF.

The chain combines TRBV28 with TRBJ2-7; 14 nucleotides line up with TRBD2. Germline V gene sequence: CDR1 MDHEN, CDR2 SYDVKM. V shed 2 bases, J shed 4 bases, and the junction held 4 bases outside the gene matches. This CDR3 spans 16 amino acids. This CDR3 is CASSLIGTSGSYEQYF. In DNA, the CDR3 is TGTGCCAGCAGTTTAATAGGGACTAGCGGGAGTTACGAGCAGTACTTC.

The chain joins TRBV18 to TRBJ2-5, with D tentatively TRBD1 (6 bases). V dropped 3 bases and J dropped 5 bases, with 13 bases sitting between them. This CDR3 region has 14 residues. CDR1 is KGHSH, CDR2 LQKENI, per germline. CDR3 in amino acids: CASSPVDSRETQYF. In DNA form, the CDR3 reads TGTGCCAGCTCACCGGTGGACAGTCGGGAGACCCAGTACTTC.

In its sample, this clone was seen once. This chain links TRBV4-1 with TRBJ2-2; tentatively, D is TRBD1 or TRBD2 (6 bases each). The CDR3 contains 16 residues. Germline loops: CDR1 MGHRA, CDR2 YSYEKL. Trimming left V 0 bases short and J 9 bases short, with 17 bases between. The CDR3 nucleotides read TGCGCCAGCAGCCAAGATTGGTACGGGGGCCAGCGGGAGCTGTTTTTT. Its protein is CASSQDWYGGQRELFF.

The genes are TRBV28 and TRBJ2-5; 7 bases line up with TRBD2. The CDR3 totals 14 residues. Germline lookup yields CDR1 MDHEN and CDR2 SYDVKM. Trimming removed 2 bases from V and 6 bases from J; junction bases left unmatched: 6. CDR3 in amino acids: CASSLAGVGKTQYF. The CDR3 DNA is TGTGCCAGCAGTTTAGCGGGAGTAGGAAAGACCCAGTACTTC.

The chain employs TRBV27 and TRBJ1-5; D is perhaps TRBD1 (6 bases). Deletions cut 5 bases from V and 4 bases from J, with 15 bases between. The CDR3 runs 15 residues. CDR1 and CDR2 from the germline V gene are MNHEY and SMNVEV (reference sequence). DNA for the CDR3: TGTGCCAGCAGTATTACAGGGCGAGAGAATCAGCCCCAGCATTTT. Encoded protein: CASSITGRENQPQHF.